This TCR beta chain appears in the sequencing data of a study of human T cells and chemical hapten exposure. TCRdb analysed the 5' RACE reads with MiXCR anew, one entry per CDR3 protein. The sample has 75,000 or so distinct CDR3 sequences; approximately 16% are singletons. Researchers extracted total RNA from unfractionated whole blood. This clonotype originated in a female donor in good health.

CDR3 coding DNA: TGTGCCAGCCTGACCCGAGACAATGAGCAGTTCTTC. Translating gives CASLTRDNEQFF. The chain carries TRBV2 and TRBJ2-1, with D uncertain. CDR3 size: 12 residues. V gave up 8 bases and J gave up 5 bases, with 10 bases separating them. Germline V gives CDR1 SNHLY, CDR2 FYNNEI.